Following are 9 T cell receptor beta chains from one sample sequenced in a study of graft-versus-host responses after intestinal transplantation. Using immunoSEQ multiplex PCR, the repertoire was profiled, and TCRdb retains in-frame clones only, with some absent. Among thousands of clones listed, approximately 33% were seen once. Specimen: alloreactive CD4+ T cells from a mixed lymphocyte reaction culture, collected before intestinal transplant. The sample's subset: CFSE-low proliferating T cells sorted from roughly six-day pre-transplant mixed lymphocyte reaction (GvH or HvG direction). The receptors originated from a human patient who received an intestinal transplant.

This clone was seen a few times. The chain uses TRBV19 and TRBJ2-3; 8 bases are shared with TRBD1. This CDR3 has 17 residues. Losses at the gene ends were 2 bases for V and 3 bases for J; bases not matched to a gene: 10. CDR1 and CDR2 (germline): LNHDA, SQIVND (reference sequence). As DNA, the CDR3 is TGTGCCAGTAGTATAACGGGGCAGGGGGCGCTAACAGATACGCAGTATTTT. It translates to CASSITGQGALTDTQYF.

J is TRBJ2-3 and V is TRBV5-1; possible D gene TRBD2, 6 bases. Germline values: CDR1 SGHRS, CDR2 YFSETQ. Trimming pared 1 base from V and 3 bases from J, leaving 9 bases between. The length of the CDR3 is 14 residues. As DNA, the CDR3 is TGCGCCAGCAGCTTGACTAGCCTAACAGATACGCAGTATTTT. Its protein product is CASSLTSLTDTQYF. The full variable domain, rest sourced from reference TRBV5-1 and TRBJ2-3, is KAGVTQTPRYLIKTRGQQVTLSCSPISGHRSVSWYQQTPGQGLQFLFEYFSETQRNKGNFPGRFSGRQFSNSRSEMNVSTLELGDSALYLCASSLTSLTDTQYFGPGTRLTVL.

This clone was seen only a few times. The CDR3 coding sequence is TGTGCCAGGAGGGGGGGTAGCGAGACCTACGAGCAGTACTTC. This gives the protein CARRGGSETYEQYF. The chain links TRBV11-2 to TRBJ2-7, with TRBD2 as a possible D gene (7 bases). The V and J ends lost 9 bases and 2 bases respectively, with 17 bases between them. CDR3 length: 14 residues. CDR1 SGHAT and CDR2 FQNNGV come from the germline V gene.

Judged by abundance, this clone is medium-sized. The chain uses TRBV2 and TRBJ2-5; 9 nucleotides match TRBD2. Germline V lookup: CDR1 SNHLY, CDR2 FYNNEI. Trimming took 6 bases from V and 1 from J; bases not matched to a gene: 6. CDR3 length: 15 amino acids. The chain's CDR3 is CASRALAGIQETQYF. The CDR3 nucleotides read TGTGCCAGCAGAGCACTAGCGGGCATCCAAGAGACCCAGTACTTC.

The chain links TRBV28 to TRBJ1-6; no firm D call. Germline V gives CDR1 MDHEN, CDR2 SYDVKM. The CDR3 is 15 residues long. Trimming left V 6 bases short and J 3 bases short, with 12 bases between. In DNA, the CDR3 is TGTGCCAGCAGCCCCCCCCCAGTCTATAATTCACCCCTCCACTTT. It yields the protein CASSPPPVYNSPLHF.

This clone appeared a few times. This CDR3 is CAWNLGGAGELFF. The CDR3 DNA follows: TGTGCCTGGAATCTTGGAGGGGCCGGGGAGCTGTTTTTT. The rearrangement links TRBV30 to TRBJ2-2, with D possibly being TRBD2 (6 bases). With 4 bases removed from V and 6 bases from J, the gap between germline ends came to 12 bases. The CDR3 totals 13 residues. Germline V gene lookup returns CDR1 GTSNPN and CDR2 SVGIG (reference sequence). Full variable domain (remainder filled in from reference TRBV30 and TRBJ2-2): SQTIHQWPATLVQPVGSPLSLECTVEGTSNPNLYWYRQAAGRGLQLLFYSVGIGQISSEVPQNLSASRPQDRQFILSSKKLLLSDSGFYLCAWNLGGAGELFFGEGSRLTVL.

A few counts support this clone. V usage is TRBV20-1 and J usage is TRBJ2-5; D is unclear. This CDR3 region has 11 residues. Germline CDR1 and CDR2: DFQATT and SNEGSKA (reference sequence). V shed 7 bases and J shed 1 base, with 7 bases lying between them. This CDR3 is CSGASQETQYF. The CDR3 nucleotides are TGCAGTGGGGCGAGCCAAGAGACCCAGTACTTC.

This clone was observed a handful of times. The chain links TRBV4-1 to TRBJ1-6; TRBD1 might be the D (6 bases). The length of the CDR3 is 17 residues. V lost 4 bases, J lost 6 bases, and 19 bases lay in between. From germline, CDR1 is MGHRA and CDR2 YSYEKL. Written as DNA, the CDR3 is TGCGCCAGCAGCCCCTTCAGGTGGGGACAAGCTAATTCACCCCTCCACTTT. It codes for CASSPFRWGQANSPLHF.

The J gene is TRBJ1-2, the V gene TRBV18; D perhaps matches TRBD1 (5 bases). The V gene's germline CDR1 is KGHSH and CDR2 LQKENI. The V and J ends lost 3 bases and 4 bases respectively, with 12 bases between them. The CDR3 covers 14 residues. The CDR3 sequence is CASSPTGDFYGYTF. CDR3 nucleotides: TGTGCCAGCTCACCGACGGGGGATTTCTATGGCTACACCTTC.